This entry describes one T cell receptor (beta chain). Its antigen is unknown. The study ran its PCR with 60 Vbeta and 13 Jbeta primers. Clones were read by immunoSEQ multiplex PCR, and TCRdb kept only the in-frame ones, dropping some. This repertoire shows about 94,000 clones, roughly 86% found once; its top ten account for 10%. The data derive from a study of cytomegalovirus exposure and HLA in healthy donors. Study results and caveats: High sensitivity and specificity were reportedly achieved when the classifier diagnosed cytomegalovirus status.

CDR1 and CDR2 (germline): SGHRS, YFSETQ. The CDR3 covers 14 residues. With 6 bases removed from V and 4 bases from J, the gap between germline ends came to 13 bases. The sequencing input was PBMCs. The sequence came from a human donor in good health. The genes are TRBV5-1 and TRBJ1-4; TRBD1 is a possible D gene (5 bases). CDR3 DNA: TGCGCCAGCACCCCTGGGGGGGTTAATGAAAAACTGTTTTTT. It translates to CASTPGGVNEKLFF.